A single sample gave rise to the 25 T cell receptor beta chains below, sequenced in a study of blood T cell repertoires in COVID-19. Profiled with immunoSEQ multiplex PCR; TCRdb holds only in-frame clones, not every one. The sample holds roughly 40,000 clones, about 90% seen once. The sequenced sample consisted of peripheral blood. Source of these receptors: a woman in her sixties or seventies with acute or convalescent COVID-19.

The chain carries TRBV15 and TRBJ1-5, with a possible D match to TRBD1 (6 bases). V lost 1 base and J lost 4, with 11 bases in between. The CDR3 extends over 15 amino acids. Germline CDR1 and CDR2: LNHNV and YYDKDF (reference sequence). CDR3 in DNA: TGTGCCACCAGCAGAGCCTTACAGGGAAATCAGCCCCAGCATTTT. Amino acid sequence: CATSRALQGNQPQHF.

This chain connects TRBV6-6 to TRBJ1-2; a possible D gene is TRBD1 (5 bases). Germline CDR1 is MNHNY and CDR2 is SVGAGI (reference sequence). Trimming left V 5 bases short and J 2 bases short, with 12 bases between. There are 14 residues in the CDR3. CDR3 protein: CASSPGGTNYGYTF. CDR3 nucleotide sequence: TGTGCCAGCAGTCCCGGGGGGACCAACTATGGCTACACCTTC.

CDR3 in amino acids: CASSQDEGRFNEQFF. In DNA form, the CDR3 reads TGTGCCAGCAGCCAAGACGAGGGCCGGTTCAATGAGCAGTTCTTC. The chain employs TRBV3-1 (or the pseudogene TRBV3-2) and TRBJ2-1; tentative D call: TRBD2 (5 bases). Between the trimmed V and J ends, which lost 0 bases and 6 bases, there was a span of 12 bases. There are 15 residues in the CDR3. Germline CDR1 reads LGHDT; CDR2 reads YNNKEL (reference sequence).

V is TRBV19 and J is TRBJ1-2, with 7 bases matching TRBD1. Losses at the gene ends were 5 bases for V and 8 bases for J; bases not matched to a gene: 5. CDR1 is LNHDA, CDR2 SQIVND, per germline (reference sequence). This CDR3 contains 12 residues. CDR3 nucleotide sequence: TGTGCCAGTAGTCGACAGGGTCGCGGCTACACCTTC. It is translated as CASSRQGRGYTF.

The rearrangement uses TRBV5-6 and TRBJ1-1, with D possibly matching TRBD1 (6 bases). The germline CDR1 and CDR2 sequences are SGHDT and YYEEEE. The CDR3 sequence is 14 residues long. V gave up 4 bases and J gave up 0 bases, with 10 bases separating them. The CDR3 DNA reads TGTGCCAGCAGCCCGACAGGATTGAACACTGAAGCTTTCTTT. This encodes CASSPTGLNTEAFF.

This chain uses TRBV5-5 with TRBJ2-3; a possible D gene is TRBD1 (6 bases). The CDR3 consists of 15 residues. The germline V gene has CDR1 SGHKS and CDR2 YYEKEE (reference sequence). Trimming shortened V by 0 bases and J by 4 bases, and 12 bases separated the two germline ends. The CDR3 DNA sequence: TGTGCCAGCAGCTTGGGCGCCAGGGGACCAGATACGCAGTATTTT. Residues: CASSLGARGPDTQYF.

V and J are TRBV12-3 or TRBV12-4 and TRBJ1-2, with a tentative D call TRBD1 (5 bases). This CDR3 has 12 amino acids. V was cut by 6 bases and J by 3 bases, with 8 bases left in between. The chain's CDR3 is CASSGGYYGYTF. The CDR3 DNA reads TGTGCCAGCAGCGGGGGGTACTATGGCTACACCTTC.

V usage is TRBV6-2 or TRBV6-3 and J usage is TRBJ1-1; D is unclear. Germline assignment: CDR1 MNHEY and CDR2 SVGEGT. The V and J ends lost 6 bases and 1 base respectively, with 12 bases between them. The CDR3 sequence is 14 residues long. The CDR3 nucleotides are TGTGCCAGCAGCTCTCCCCCCAGGAACACTGAAGCTTTCTTT. It specifies CASSSPPRNTEAFF.

The genes are TRBV28 and TRBJ1-1; perhaps TRBD1 as D (6 bases). Germline values: CDR1 MDHEN, CDR2 SYDVKM. The CDR3 runs 13 residues. Trimming took 4 bases from V and 1 from J, leaving 7 bases between them. CDR3 in amino acids: CASSSDRNTEAFF. The CDR3 DNA reads TGTGCCAGCAGTTCGGACAGGAACACTGAAGCTTTCTTT.

V usage is TRBV24-1 and J usage is TRBJ1-6; the D gene is possibly TRBD1 (6 bases). Germline CDR1 reads KGHDR; CDR2 reads SFDVKD. V was clipped by 5 bases and J by 0 bases, with 16 bases between them. CDR3 length equals 18 residues. CDR3 nucleotide sequence: TGTGCCACCAGTGCCCTACAGGGTACAAGCTCCTATAATTCACCCCTCCACTTT. It translates to CATSALQGTSSYNSPLHF.

The chain uses TRBV19 and TRBJ1-3; D remains unclear. CDR3 length: 14 residues. CDR1 is LNHDA, CDR2 SQIVND, per germline (reference sequence). With 4 bases removed from V and 0 bases from J, the gap between germline ends came to 7 bases. DNA of the CDR3: TGTGCCAGTAGTAAGGCGGGCTCTGGAAACACCATATATTTT. Its protein product is CASSKAGSGNTIYF.

The rearrangement uses TRBV28 and TRBJ2-3, with no clear D. Germline CDR1 MDHEN, CDR2 SYDVKM. CDR3 length equals 11 residues. V was trimmed by 9 bases and J by 4 bases, leaving 8 bases between them. The CDR3 loop reads CASNSADTQYF. The CDR3 DNA is TGTGCCAGTAACTCGGCAGATACGCAGTATTTT.

The chain has TRBV18 and TRBJ2-1; 8 nucleotides agree with TRBD2. CDR1 and CDR2 from the germline V gene are KGHSH and LQKENI. The CDR3 consists of 16 residues. Trimming cost V 3 bases and J 9 bases; bases outside gene matches: 13. The CDR3 nucleotides read TGTGCCAGCTCACCCGGGACTAGAGGAACCACACTTGAGCAGTTCTTC. This codes for CASSPGTRGTTLEQFF.

The chain recombines TRBV5-1 with TRBJ1-2; TRBD1 agrees at 8 bases. This CDR3 has 15 amino acids. V shed 0 bases and J 8 bases; nucleotides not matched to a gene: 9. CDR1 and CDR2 (germline): SGHRS, YFSETQ. Written as DNA, the CDR3 is TGCGCCAGCAGCTTGGTGGCAGGGGGCGAGGGCGGCTACACCTTC. Translated: CASSLVAGGEGGYTF.

This rearrangement joins TRBV4-3 to TRBJ2-6, with 9 bases aligning to TRBD2. Germline CDR1 LGHNA, CDR2 YSLEER. This CDR3 comprises 17 residues. V shed 1 base and J 3 bases; nucleotides not matched to a gene: 4. The CDR3 loop reads CASSQGGRADGANVLTF. The CDR3 bases are TGCGCCAGCAGCCAAGGCGGGAGGGCAGATGGGGCCAACGTCCTGACTTTC.

The J gene is TRBJ2-1, the V gene TRBV19, with D possibly TRBD2 on 5 matching bases. The V gene's germline CDR1 is LNHDA and CDR2 SQIVND (reference sequence). V was clipped by 5 bases and J by 8 bases, with 13 bases between them. The CDR3 sequence is 13 residues long. The CDR3 DNA is TGTGCCAGTAGTTCATGGGGAGCGGATGAGCAGTTCTTC. Protein product: CASSSWGADEQFF.

The genes are TRBV7-9 and TRBJ1-4; 7 bases align to TRBD1. Germline loops: CDR1 SEHNR, CDR2 FQNEAQ (reference sequence). The V gene end was trimmed by 1 base and the J gene end by 8 bases; junction bases not matched to a gene: 7. The CDR3 loop spans 15 amino acids. CDR3 sequence: CASSLGDRFDEKLFF. The DNA of the CDR3 is TGTGCCAGCAGCTTAGGGGACAGATTTGACGAAAAACTGTTTTTT.

V usage is TRBV9 and J usage is TRBJ2-1, with a tentative D call TRBD2 (5 bases). The V end was cut by 2 bases, the J end by 10 bases, with 16 bases between. Germline V CDR1 and CDR2: SGDLS, YYNGEE. CDR3 length: 14 residues. CDR3 protein: CASSVDRVAREQFF. CDR3 DNA sequence: TGTGCCAGCAGCGTCGATCGAGTAGCGCGGGAGCAGTTCTTC.

The gene calls are TRBV28 and TRBJ2-1; D is perhaps TRBD1 (6 bases). This CDR3 is 15 amino acids long. Trimming left V 4 bases short and J 7 bases short, with 17 bases between. Germline-derived CDR1 and CDR2 are MDHEN and SYDVKM. CDR3 sequence (DNA): TGTGCCAGCAGTTACGTTCTAGGGACATTTAATGAGCAGTTCTTC. Translated: CASSYVLGTFNEQFF.

This clone was detected only a few times. This sequence joins TRBV7-9 and TRBJ1-1; D is unclear. V dropped 4 bases and J dropped 1 base, with 13 bases sitting between them. The CDR3 is made up of 15 amino acids. Germline CDR1 is SEHNR and CDR2 is FQNEAQ (reference sequence). As DNA, the CDR3 is TGTGCCAGCAGCTCCTGGGGAGCTGGGAACACTGAAGCTTTCTTT. Its protein is CASSSWGAGNTEAFF.

This chain connects TRBV29-1 to TRBJ2-5; D is undetermined. Germline CDR1 and CDR2: SQVTM and ANQGSEA. The CDR3 is made up of 10 amino acids. V dropped 7 bases and J dropped 4 bases, with 7 bases sitting between them. As DNA, the CDR3 is TGCAGCGGTTTCCGAGAGACCCAGTACTTC. Amino acid sequence: CSGFRETQYF.

A note on this clone: The sample carries other DNA sequences with the same CDR3. The V gene is TRBV13, the J gene TRBJ1-5; D possibly corresponds to TRBD1 (6 bases). The CDR3 length is 15 residues. The germline CDR1 and CDR2 sequences are PRHDT and FYEKMQ (reference sequence). The ends were cut back, 0 bases at V and 6 bases at J, with 12 bases in the middle. The CDR3 DNA follows: TGTGCCAGCAGCTTAGGCCGGGGGGCGGGTCAGCCCCAGCATTTT. As protein: CASSLGRGAGQPQHF.

The rearrangement joins TRBV10-1 to TRBJ2-3; 8 nucleotides line up with TRBD2. The CDR3 consists of 15 residues. The germline CDR1 and CDR2 sequences are WNHNN and SYGVQD (reference sequence). The ends lost 0 bases at V and 6 bases at J; junction bases unmatched: 5. The CDR3 is CASSESAGEGDTQYF. The CDR3 DNA is TGCGCCAGCAGTGAGTCAGCGGGGGAAGGGGATACGCAGTATTTT.

The chain couples TRBV19 to TRBJ2-1; tentative D call: TRBD1 (6 bases). CDR1 is LNHDA, CDR2 SQIVND, per germline (reference sequence). Trimming removed 8 bases at V and 2 bases at J, with 13 bases between. The CDR3 consists of 14 residues. CDR3 nucleotide sequence: TGTGCCAGTGGTCCCGGGACAACCTACAATGAGCAGTTCTTC. As protein: CASGPGTTYNEQFF.

This chain joins TRBV3-1 (or the pseudogene TRBV3-2) and TRBJ2-1; D remains unclear. The CDR3 covers 17 residues. CDR1 and CDR2 from the germline V gene are LGHDT and YNNKEL (reference sequence). Trimming took 4 bases from V and 5 from J, leaving 21 bases between them. CDR3: CASSPPAPLNRNNEQFF. DNA for the CDR3: TGTGCCAGCAGCCCACCCGCCCCCTTGAACAGAAACAATGAGCAGTTCTTC.